These T cell receptor beta chains were read from a single sample in a study of human T cells and chemical hapten exposure. TCRdb re-derived calls from the RACE reads in MiXCR, one entry per CDR3 protein. The data contain tens of thousands of distinct CDR3 sequences, 4.5% to 5.5% of them singletons. Sequences were obtained from whole blood. All receptors come from a human donor in good health. Some clones in this sample may be carry-over from other donors' samples. Both conserved end residues are part of each CDR3. A D gene is named only where the DNA matches it firmly. Part of the rows lack a size; the others show once, few, many or a class for expanded clones.

TRBJ2-6	many	TRBV18	-	TGTGCCAGCTCACCTACAGGGTCCTCTGGGGCCAACGTCCTGACTTTC	CASSPTGSSGANVLTF
TRBJ2-4	many	TRBV3-1	-	TGTGCCAGCAGCCAAGTTGGGGCAGGGGTTGGAAACATTCAGTACTTC	CASSQVGAGVGNIQYF
TRBJ1-5	-	TRBV11-2	TRBD1	TGTGCCAGCAGCCCCACCGGGACAGGGGATAATCAGCCCCAGCATTTT	CASSPTGTGDNQPQHF
TRBJ2-1	many	TRBV12-3/TRBV12-4	-	TGTGCCAGCAGTCCCCCGGGGGCCTCATGGTACAATGAGCAGTTCTTC	CASSPPGASWYNEQFF
TRBJ2-3	many	TRBV7-9	-	TGTGCCAGCAGCTTAGCATCGCCTGTCACAGATACGCAGTATTTT	CASSLASPVTDTQYF
TRBJ2-5	many	TRBV28	TRBD1	TGTGCCAGCAGTCCCTGGACAGGGACAGAGACCCAGTACTTC	CASSPWTGTETQYF
TRBJ2-3	-	TRBV6-6	-	TGTGCCAGCAGTTACGCCGGAAATACGCAGTATTTT	CASSYAGNTQYF
TRBJ1-1	few	TRBV18	TRBD1	TGTGCCAGCTCCCCATGGGACAGGGCCACTGAAGCTTTCTTT	CASSPWDRATEAFF
TRBJ1-2	few	TRBV7-9	-	TGTGCCAGCAGCCCCCAAACGGGGGGCGCATATGGCTACACCTTC	CASSPQTGGAYGYTF
TRBJ2-5	few	TRBV2	TRBD1	TGTGCCAGCGGGGACAGGGGGCGAGTAAGGCAAGAGACCCAGTACTTC	CASGDRGRVRQETQYF
TRBJ2-6	many	TRBV4-1	-	TGCGCCAGCAGCCAACCCTGGACAAGCTCTGGGGCCAACGTCCTGACTTTC	CASSQPWTSSGANVLTF
TRBJ2-3	many	TRBV5-4	TRBD1	TGTGCCAGCAGCTTAGGACAGGGGGCCGATACGCAGTATTTT	CASSLGQGADTQYF
TRBJ1-6	-	TRBV28	-	TGTGCCAGCAGTTTTGACAGCTCCTATAATTCACCCCTCCACTTT	CASSFDSSYNSPLHF
TRBJ1-1	many	TRBV5-1	-	TGCGCCAGCAGCTTGGTGGCAGGGGCATCCCCAGCTTTCTTT	CASSLVAGASPAFF
TRBJ1-2	many	TRBV11-2	TRBD1	TGTGCCAGCAGCTTAGTCCGGGACAGGGTCTATGGCTACACCTTC	CASSLVRDRVYGYTF
TRBJ2-3	many	TRBV4-1	-	TGCGCCAGCAGCCAAGAGGGCACAGATACGCAGTATTTT	CASSQEGTDTQYF
TRBJ2-7	many	TRBV7-2	-	TGTGCCAGCAGCTTAGATAGGGTTGGCGAGCAGTACTTC	CASSLDRVGEQYF
TRBJ1-1	many	TRBV20-1	-	TGCAGTGCTGTCCAGGGCTCCAACACTGAAGCTTTCTTT	CSAVQGSNTEAFF
TRBJ2-4	-	TRBV11-2	-	TGTGCCAGCAGCCCTCTGTCAGGGGACAAAAACATTCAGTACTTC	CASSPLSGDKNIQYF